This T cell receptor beta chain comes out of a study of T cell changes during pregnancy in multiple sclerosis. The V end lost 3 bases, the J end lost 4 bases, and 13 bases lay between the germline ends. Germline CDR1 SGDLS, CDR2 YYNGEE. This CDR3 has 14 amino acids. The assay was immunoSEQ multiplex PCR, and TCRdb's table has in-frame clones only and misses some. The sample has some 74,000 clones, around nine tenths seen once. The clonotype comes from a female donor in good health, enrolled as a control in a pregnancy study. Sequences were derived from peripheral blood, sampled after pregnancy. V is TRBV9 and J is TRBJ2-5; D may be TRBD2 (5 bases). The CDR3 protein is CASSEKLGLETQYF. The CDR3 coding sequence is TGTGCCAGCAGCGAAAAACTAGGGTTAGAGACCCAGTACTTC.